This T cell receptor beta chain emerged from a study of cytomegalovirus exposure and HLA in healthy donors. Repertoires were generated with immunoSEQ multiplex PCR, while TCRdb's copy carries only in-frame clones and drops some. The table shows roughly 63,000 clones, with more than 80% occurring only once. The CDR3 is made up of 17 amino acids. The V segment lost 0 bases and the J segment 1 base; nucleotides outside the gene matches: 4. The germline V gene encodes CDR1 SGHTA and CDR2 FQGNSA. An approximately 130-subject validation cohort, separate from the roughly 700-subject first cohort, supplied the donors.

This TCR was recovered from a woman aged 18-29 years in good health and CMV-seronegative. This chain connects TRBV7-2 to TRBJ2-7; 12 bases are shared with TRBD2. Sequenced input: PBMCs. The CDR3 reads CASSLAVTSGRSYEQYF. The CDR3 DNA reads TGTGCCAGCAGCTTAGCCGTCACTAGCGGGAGGTCCTACGAGCAGTACTTC.